The 23 T cell receptor beta chains below come from one sample, sequenced in a study of cytomegalovirus exposure and HLA in healthy donors (dated 2017 in TCRdb). Libraries were prepared through the immunoSEQ multiplex PCR assay. Not all clones reach the TCRdb copy of this immuneACCESS table, which keeps in-frame sequences only. Checked studies attribute under half of the gap to unresolved V genes and leave the rest unexplained. This sample lists 150,000 or so clones; 85% were detected once. 2% to 2.5% of the sample comes from the top ten. The sample comprised PBMCs. Receptors were obtained from a man aged 25-45 years in good health and CMV-seropositive.

This chain uses TRBV7-8 with TRBJ2-1; TRBD2 matches 9 bases. Germline assignment: CDR1 SGHVS and CDR2 FQNEAQ. V shed 8 bases and J 4 bases; nucleotides not matched to a gene: 9. This CDR3 is 15 amino acids long. CDR3 DNA sequence: TGTGCCAGCGGGTCTAGCGGGGAGAAATACAATGAGCAGTTCTTC. Translating it yields CASGSSGEKYNEQFF.

The CDR3 reads CASSPPDRGYGYTF. CDR3 nucleotides: TGTGCCAGCAGCCCCCCGGACAGGGGTTATGGCTACACCTTC. The V call is TRBV5-4, the J call TRBJ1-2, with TRBD1 matching 9 bases. The germline V gene encodes CDR1 SGHNT and CDR2 YYREEE (reference sequence). J was trimmed by 5 bases and V by 4 bases; bases with no gene match: 6. This CDR3 contains 14 residues.

The J gene is TRBJ1-2, the V gene TRBV7-8; 8 bases map to TRBD1. This CDR3 region has 14 residues. The junction had 1 base not matched to a gene; V was cut back by 0 bases and J by 4 bases. The germline V gene encodes CDR1 SGHVS and CDR2 FQNEAQ. In DNA, the CDR3 is TGTGCCAGCAGCTTAGCTGACAGGGGCTATGGCTACACCTTC. Protein product: CASSLADRGYGYTF.

The rearrangement uses TRBV13 and TRBJ1-3; TRBD1 might be the D (5 bases). The CDR3 length is 16 residues. From germline, CDR1 is PRHDT and CDR2 FYEKMQ (reference sequence). V lost 5 bases to trimming and J lost 2 bases, with 16 bases between them. In DNA, the CDR3 is TGTGCCAGCAGCCCTGGGGGGGGTTTTGCTGGAAACACCATATATTTT. This codes for CASSPGGGFAGNTIYF. The full variable domain, in which reference TRBV13 and TRBJ1-3 provide the parts outside the CDR3, is AAGVIQSPRHLIKEKRETATLKCYPIPRHDTVYWYQQGPGQDPQFLISFYEKMQSDKGSIPDRFSAQQFSDYHSELNMSSLELGDSALYFCASSPGGGFAGNTIYFGEGSWLTVV.

The chain joins TRBV29-1 to TRBJ2-7; 9 nucleotides match TRBD1. CDR3 length: 15 residues. The ends lost 4 bases at V and 5 bases at J; junction bases unmatched: 12. Germline V gene lookup returns CDR1 SQVTM and CDR2 ANQGSEA. The CDR3 reads CSVATGQGRLDEQYF. DNA for the CDR3: TGCAGCGTTGCCACTGGACAGGGGCGTCTGGACGAGCAGTACTTC.

This clone appeared a single time. The genes are TRBV5-3 and TRBJ1-1; possible D gene TRBD1, 6 bases. TRBV5-3 counts as an open reading frame of uncertain function. V was pared by 3 bases and J by 2 bases, with 20 bases between. The CDR3 loop spans 17 amino acids. CDR3: CARSSGQPSKYNTEAFF. The CDR3 DNA reads as TGTGCCAGAAGCTCCGGACAGCCTTCAAAATATAACACTGAAGCTTTCTTT.

The rearrangement uses TRBV7-8 and TRBJ1-6; 9 bases fit TRBD1. CDR3 length: 16 residues. Germline CDR1 is SGHVS and CDR2 is FQNEAQ. The V and J ends lost 0 bases and 9 bases, in that order; junction bases with no gene match: 6. Here the CDR3 DNA reads TGTGCCAGCAGCTTAGCGGGGGACAGGGTCGGTTCACCCCTCCACTTT. Translating gives CASSLAGDRVGSPLHF. Based on the CDR3 plus reference TRBV7-8 and TRBJ1-6, the full variable domain is GAGVSQSPRYKVAKRGQDVALRCDPISGHVSLFWYQQALGQGPEFLTYFQNEAQLDKSGLPSDRFFAERPEGSVSTLKIQRTQQEDSAVYLCASSLAGDRVGSPLHFGNGTRLTVT.

This CDR3 reads CASGSSYNSPLHF. The CDR3 nucleotides read TGTGCCAGCGGCAGCTCCTATAATTCACCCCTCCACTTT. The chain employs TRBV27 and TRBJ1-6, with D hard to call. This CDR3 has 13 residues. Germline V gene data show CDR1 as MNHEY and CDR2 as SMNVEV (reference sequence). Trimming shortened V by 8 bases and J by 0 bases, and 5 bases separated the two germline ends.

The chain recombines TRBV5-1 with TRBJ2-7; the match to TRBD1 covers 9 bases. The CDR3 loop spans 15 amino acids. The V and J ends lost 0 bases and 5 bases, in that order; junction bases with no gene match: 6. Germline V gene sequence: CDR1 SGHRS, CDR2 YFSETQ. The CDR3 sequence: CASSLVGQGSHEQYF. The CDR3 nucleotides read TGCGCCAGCAGCTTGGTAGGACAGGGGTCGCACGAGCAGTACTTC.

The rearrangement uses TRBV5-4 and TRBJ1-4; 8 bases align to TRBD1. CDR3 size: 14 residues. V gave up 5 bases and J gave up 8 bases; unmatched junction bases: 8. Germline lookup yields CDR1 SGHNT and CDR2 YYREEE (reference sequence). The CDR3: CASSLQGAAEKLFF. The CDR3 nucleotides read TGTGCCAGCAGTTTGCAGGGGGCGGCCGAAAAACTGTTTTTT.

The gene calls are TRBV2 and TRBJ1-3; D is unresolved. V dropped 3 bases and J dropped 0 bases, with 9 bases sitting between them. Germline V CDR1 and CDR2: SNHLY, FYNNEI. This CDR3 is 15 amino acids long. CDR3 protein: CASSDPIDSGNTIYF. The CDR3 region has the DNA TGTGCCAGCAGTGACCCTATAGACTCTGGAAACACCATATATTTT.

The chain has TRBV9 and TRBJ2-1, with TRBD1 identical over 10 bases. This CDR3 region has 17 residues. With V trimmed by 3 bases and J by 2 bases, 8 bases remained unmatched. Germline loops: CDR1 SGDLS, CDR2 YYNGEE. CDR3 DNA sequence: TGTGCCAGCAGCGGCCGGGACAGGGGTTGGCCCTACAATGAGCAGTTCTTC. The encoded protein is CASSGRDRGWPYNEQFF. Full variable domain (remainder filled in from reference TRBV9 and TRBJ2-1): DSGVTQTPKHLITATGQRVTLRCSPRSGDLSVYWYQQSLDQGLQFLIQYYNGEERAKGNILERFSAQQFPDLHSELNLSSLELGDSALYFCASSGRDRGWPYNEQFFGPGTRLTVL.

This clone was counted a single time. The chain couples TRBV14 to TRBJ1-2, with TRBD1 identical over 9 bases. Germline V gene data show CDR1 as SGHDN and CDR2 as FVKESK. V shed 5 bases, J shed 6 bases, and the junction held 7 bases outside the gene matches. There are 14 residues in the CDR3. In DNA, the CDR3 is TGTGCCAGCAGCTCCACGAGACAGGGGGATGGCTACACCTTC. Translating gives CASSSTRQGDGYTF.

The V call is TRBV9, the J call TRBJ2-1; D is perhaps TRBD2 (8 bases). Germline CDR1 reads SGDLS; CDR2 reads YYNGEE. The CDR3 spans 15 residues. Trimming pared 4 bases from V and 15 bases from J, leaving 26 bases between. The CDR3 is CASSQGGLTGTRAFF. Written as DNA, the CDR3 is TGTGCCAGCAGCCAGGGGGGACTGACCGGGACTAGGGCGTTCTTC.

This clone was picked up a small number of times. This rearrangement joins TRBV10-3 to TRBJ1-4; D perhaps matches TRBD1 (5 bases). This CDR3 is built from 14 residues. Trimming removed 3 bases at V and 6 bases at J, with 11 bases between. Germline assignment: CDR1 ENHRY and CDR2 SYGVKD. CDR3 amino acids: CAISDGGIDEKLFF. As DNA, the CDR3 is TGTGCCATCAGTGACGGGGGGATTGATGAAAAACTGTTTTTT.

V is TRBV25-1 and J is TRBJ1-3; TRBD1 aligns across 8 bases. The CDR3 length is 18 residues. CDR1 and CDR2 from the germline V gene are MGHDK and SYGVNS. The V gene end was trimmed by 4 bases and the J gene end by 4 bases; junction bases not matched to a gene: 15. This CDR3 reads CASSGRGLDRVYGNTIYF. Here the CDR3 DNA reads TGTGCCAGCAGTGGTCGGGGCCTGGACAGGGTATACGGAAACACCATATATTTT.

The V and J genes are TRBV7-2 and TRBJ2-3; 9 positions agree with TRBD1. The germline CDR1 and CDR2 sequences are SGHTA and FQGNSA. The CDR3 extends over 14 amino acids. Losses at the gene ends were 5 bases for V and 5 bases for J; bases not matched to a gene: 5. DNA of the CDR3: TGTGCCAGCAGCCCTACAGGGGGCAGAGATACGCAGTATTTT. This encodes CASSPTGGRDTQYF.

V and J are TRBV7-8 and TRBJ1-1; D might be TRBD1 (6 bases). The CDR3 is made up of 13 amino acids. The germline V gene has CDR1 SGHVS and CDR2 FQNEAQ. Trimming removed 5 bases at V and 8 bases at J, with 15 bases between. The CDR3 DNA reads TGTGCCAGCAGCCTTATAAGGGGGATCGAAGCTTTCTTT. This translates into CASSLIRGIEAFF.

The chain has TRBV10-3 and TRBJ1-1; 12 nucleotides align to TRBD1. Germline loops: CDR1 ENHRY, CDR2 SYGVKD. The trim removed 7 bases at V and 4 bases at J, leaving 7 bases unmatched. The CDR3 has 15 residues. The CDR3 loop reads CAITGTGGGSTEAFF. CDR3 coding DNA: TGTGCCATCACAGGGACAGGGGGCGGGAGCACTGAAGCTTTCTTT.

The chain is built from TRBV7-2 and TRBJ2-2; TRBD1 agrees at 8 bases. Germline V gives CDR1 SGHTA, CDR2 FQGNSA. Trimming took 4 bases from V and 6 from J; bases not matched to a gene: 10. The CDR3 length is 16 residues. The CDR3 is CASSSSGQVESGELFF. CDR3 DNA: TGTGCCAGCAGCTCTTCGGGACAGGTTGAATCCGGGGAGCTGTTTTTT. Complete variable domain (other parts from reference TRBV7-2 and TRBJ2-2): GAGVSQSPSNKVTEKGKDVELRCDPISGHTALYWYRQSLGQGLEFLIYFQGNSAPDKSGLPSDRFSAERTGGSVSTLTIQRTQQEDSAVYLCASSSSGQVESGELFFGEGSRLTVL.

This clone has only one observation. The chain uses TRBV27 and TRBJ1-4; a possible D gene is TRBD1 (6 bases). The germline V and J ends were trimmed by 5 bases and 1 base, with 11 bases remaining between them. The germline CDR1 and CDR2 sequences are MNHEY and SMNVEV (reference sequence). The CDR3 sequence is 15 residues long. CDR3 nucleotides: TGTGCCAGCAGTGGACGACAGGAAACTAATGAAAAACTGTTTTTT. Translated, it gives CASSGRQETNEKLFF.

The chain joins TRBV4-1 to TRBJ1-1, with D maybe TRBD1 (5 bases). The CDR3 is made up of 15 amino acids. From germline, CDR1 is MGHRA and CDR2 YSYEKL. Trimming took 1 base from V and 1 from J, leaving 10 bases between them. CDR3 sequence reads: CASSQVDIWNTEAFF. CDR3 in DNA: TGCGCCAGCAGCCAAGTGGACATCTGGAACACTGAAGCTTTCTTT.

The table lists this clone with a few counts. This rearrangement joins TRBV11-3 to TRBJ1-2, with TRBD1 as a possible D gene (5 bases). The CDR3 runs to 14 residues. V was shortened by 0 bases and J by 8 bases, with 13 bases between the two germline ends. The germline gives CDR1 SGHNT, CDR2 YENEEA. Written as DNA, the CDR3 is TGTGCCAGCAGCTTAGATAGCAGGCAGGGCGGCTACACCTTC. It translates to CASSLDSRQGGYTF.